The 15 T cell receptor beta chains reported below all come from one sample, sequenced in a study of T cell responses to AZD1222 COVID-19 vaccine (dated by TCRdb to the early 2020s). In the paper's terms, the time point label means: about 28 days (+/-7) after the second vaccine dose. Per the publication, the treatment or condition label means: meningococcal conjugate vaccine given as trial control. The library was obtained by the immunoSEQ multiplex PCR assay. Drawn from immuneACCESS, this table holds only the in-frame rearrangements with V and J called that TCRdb kept. Clones are partly lost; checked studies trace under half to an unresolved V gene and leave the rest unexplained. This sample is represented by around 200,000 clones; over 85% of them were singletons. About 1% of the sample comes from the top ten. The input for sequencing was peripheral blood, taken 28 days after the second dose of the MenACWY control vaccine. Receptors originate from an adult who received the MenACWY meningococcal vaccine as a control.

This clone showed up just once. The chain is built from TRBV30 and TRBJ1-6, with TRBD1 identical over 11 bases. This CDR3 is 14 amino acids long. Germline lookup yields CDR1 GTSNPN and CDR2 SVGIG (reference sequence). V gave up 3 bases and J gave up 10 bases; unmatched junction bases: 5. CDR3 nucleotide sequence: TGTGCCTGGAGATCTAGGACAGGGGGCTCACCCCTCCACTTT. Protein product: CAWRSRTGGSPLHF.

J is TRBJ2-3 and V is TRBV6-5; 11 positions match TRBD2. Germline-derived CDR1 and CDR2 are MNHEY and SVGAGI. The CDR3 consists of 15 residues. With 5 bases clipped from V and 1 base from J, the junction kept 2 bases outside the gene matches. This CDR3 reads CASSPGLAGTDTQYF. Here the CDR3 DNA reads TGTGCCAGCAGTCCGGGACTAGCGGGCACAGATACGCAGTATTTT.

The chain couples TRBV9 to TRBJ1-5, with D possibly matching TRBD1 (6 bases). Germline V gene data show CDR1 as SGDLS and CDR2 as YYNGEE. The CDR3 sequence is 15 residues long. Trimming cost V 4 bases and J 4 bases, with 15 bases left between them. CDR3 DNA sequence: TGTGCCAGCAGCCCCGAGGCTACAGGGAATCAGCCCCAGCATTTT. It is translated as CASSPEATGNQPQHF.

The chain has TRBV6-1 and TRBJ1-1; TRBD1 might be the D (5 bases). V lost 1 base to trimming and J lost 10 bases, with 16 bases between them. Germline loops: CDR1 MNHNS, CDR2 SASEGT. The length of the CDR3 is 14 residues. The CDR3 is CASSEVGGLEGAFF. CDR3 nucleotide sequence: TGTGCCAGCAGTGAAGTTGGGGGTCTCGAGGGAGCTTTCTTT.

This sequence joins TRBV9 and TRBJ1-1; the D is unclear. V was trimmed by 6 bases and J by 3 bases, leaving 15 bases between them. The germline V gene has CDR1 SGDLS and CDR2 YYNGEE. This CDR3 spans 14 amino acids. The CDR3 DNA sequence: TGTGCCAGCACCCCGACATTAGGGTACACTGAAGCTTTCTTT. Protein product: CASTPTLGYTEAFF.

The J gene is TRBJ1-1, the V gene TRBV10-3; 7 bases are a match to TRBD1. Per germline, CDR1 ENHRY and CDR2 SYGVKD. V dropped 5 bases and J dropped 9; count of bases not matched to a gene: 3. This CDR3 comprises 11 residues. The CDR3: CAISQTGQAFF. The CDR3 nucleotides read TGTGCCATCAGTCAGACAGGGCAAGCTTTCTTT.

This clone was seen once. The chain combines TRBV6-5 with TRBJ2-7; 10 bases map to TRBD2. The V gene's germline CDR1 is MNHEY and CDR2 SVGAGI. The CDR3 length is 15 residues. V shed 4 bases and J 1 base; nucleotides not matched to a gene: 4. CDR3: CASSWASGGSYEQYF. The CDR3 DNA is TGTGCCAGCAGTTGGGCTAGCGGGGGATCCTACGAGCAGTACTTC.

The chain joins TRBV7-9 to TRBJ1-4, with D perhaps TRBD1 (5 bases). CDR1 is SEHNR and CDR2 is FQNEAQ in the germline V gene (reference sequence). The CDR3 spans 13 residues. With 4 bases removed from V and 5 bases from J, the gap between germline ends came to 8 bases. The CDR3 region has the DNA TGTGCCAGCAGCTCGGAGGGGAATGAAAAACTGTTTTTT. The encoded protein is CASSSEGNEKLFF.

The V gene is TRBV29-1, the J gene TRBJ1-1; no reliable D call. The V end lost 4 bases, the J end lost 6 bases, and 6 bases lay between the germline ends. The germline V gene encodes CDR1 SQVTM and CDR2 ANQGSEA. The CDR3 spans 10 residues. The CDR3 here is CSVGPAEAFF. CDR3 DNA: TGCAGCGTTGGGCCAGCTGAAGCTTTCTTT.

The J gene is TRBJ1-1, the V gene TRBV6-5; no definite D call. The CDR3 runs 12 residues. Germline assignment: CDR1 MNHEY and CDR2 SVGAGI. Deletions cut 8 bases from V and 5 bases from J, with 12 bases between. CDR3 loop: CASLLGGTEAFF. CDR3 nucleotides: TGTGCCAGCCTGCTGGGAGGGACTGAAGCTTTCTTT.

This clone was observed a few times. This chain links TRBV6-5 with TRBJ1-2, with no clear D. Per the germline V gene, CDR1 is MNHEY and CDR2 is SVGAGI. Trimming pared 7 bases from V and 6 bases from J, leaving 12 bases between. The CDR3 has 12 amino acids. This CDR3 is CASTLGGNGYTF. CDR3 sequence (DNA): TGTGCCAGCACCCTCGGAGGGAATGGCTACACCTTC.

The chain recombines TRBV5-4 with TRBJ2-1, with D perhaps being TRBD1 or TRBD2 (5 bases each). The CDR3 extends over 13 amino acids. Trimming shortened V by 4 bases and J by 8 bases, and 13 bases separated the two germline ends. From germline, CDR1 is SGHNT and CDR2 YYREEE (reference sequence). The CDR3 sequence is CASSRGTQDEQFF. CDR3 nucleotide sequence: TGTGCCAGCAGCCGAGGGACCCAGGATGAGCAGTTCTTC. Based on the CDR3 plus reference TRBV5-4 and TRBJ2-1, the full variable domain is ETGVTQSPTHLIKTRGQQVTLRCSSQSGHNTVSWYQQALGQGPQFIFQYYREEENGRGNFPPRFSGLQFPNYSSELNVNALELDDSALYLCASSRGTQDEQFFGPGTRLTVL.

The J gene is TRBJ1-2, the V gene TRBV5-1, with D possibly being TRBD1 (5 bases). Trimming took off 0 bases at V and 4 bases at J, with 16 bases between the two ends. Germline CDR1 reads SGHRS; CDR2 reads YFSETQ. This CDR3 has 16 amino acids. The DNA of the CDR3 is TGCGCCAGCAGCTTGGGATCCGGGGGGAAGATCTATGGCTACACCTTC. Translating it yields CASSLGSGGKIYGYTF.

Worth noting for this clone: Other DNA sequences of this sample code for an identical CDR3. This chain links TRBV18 with TRBJ1-1; D is unresolved. V was pared by 3 bases and J by 2 bases, with 10 bases between. The V gene's germline CDR1 is KGHSH and CDR2 LQKENI. The CDR3 is made up of 14 amino acids. The CDR3: CASSPQAENTEAFF. DNA of the CDR3: TGTGCCAGCTCACCTCAGGCAGAAAACACTGAAGCTTTCTTT.

This clone was picked up a small number of times. The chain employs TRBV4-3 and TRBJ1-2, with D unclear. The V gene lost 0 bases and the J gene lost 5 bases, with 19 bases spanning the gap. Per the germline V gene, CDR1 is LGHNA and CDR2 is YSLEER. The CDR3 totals 17 residues. The CDR3 region is CASSQEQFDYGPYGYTF. The CDR3 coding sequence is TGCGCCAGCAGCCAAGAACAATTTGACTATGGCCCTTATGGCTACACCTTC.